This TCR beta chain appears in the sequencing data of a study of molecular identifiers for immune sequencing clone quantification. TCRdb reprocessed the PCR reads with MiXCR, giving one entry per CDR3 protein. Found here are 400,000 to 600,000 distinct CDR3 sequences, about 25% of them singletons; the top ten hold around 0.76%. The CDR3 has 13 amino acids. V gave up 6 bases and J gave up 6 bases, with 11 bases separating them. Germline V gives CDR1 MNHEY, CDR2 SMNVEV (reference sequence). With 10%, 30% or 50% of RNA, about 19,000 to 1,000,000 naive CD8 T cells were sequenced. The authors gated naive CD8 T cells as CD8+CD4-CCR7+CD45RA+ for sorting.

Sample: naive CD8+ T cells from blood, with Jurkat cell RNA spiked in. The subset was: FACS-sorted CD8+CD4-CCR7+CD45RA+ naive T cells. This chain joins TRBV27 and TRBJ1-4, with unresolved D. The clonotype originates from a human donor in good health. Some libraries in this study had Jurkat cell RNA spiked in. The CDR3 spells CASRGIWDEKLFF. Written as DNA, the CDR3 is TGTGCCAGCAGGGGGATCTGGGATGAAAAACTGTTTTTT.